This TCR beta chain stems from a study of blood T cells in healthy people across ages. Study outcomes and limitations: The fall in TCR beta diversity per million T cells was roughly linear with age.

Next came a second PCR, run for about 7 to 12 cycles, which used a sample-barcoded 5' primer along with a J-beta primer mix. Each CDR3 protein is one row after TCRdb ran MiXCR on the 5' RACE reads. The repertoire holds about 680,000 distinct CDR3 sequences, around 48% seen once, with about a third in the top ten. This CDR3 contains 17 residues. Germline CDR1 SGHAT, CDR2 FQNNGV. A note on this clonotype: Its antigen is still unknown. One end of the junction fails to match germline, which may point to a read error.

PBMCs, at least 6.5 million per sample, were isolated. The TCR comes from a woman aged 55 to 70 in good health. J is TRBJ2-5 and V is TRBV11-2; TRBD1 matches 8 bases. The J call may be wrong; the DNA end is better matched by TRBJ2-7. Sequencing used blood. The chain's CDR3 is CASSLDRRTGSSHEQYF. CDR3 nucleotides: TGTGCCAGCAGCTTAGATAGAAGGACAGGGTCCTCCCACGAGCAGTACTTC.